The 22 T cell receptor beta chains given below trace back to one sample, sequenced in a study of liver allograft versus peripheral blood T cells. Overall study context: Peripheral blood of the recipients supplied T cell receptor repertoires that were compared with those in transplanted livers.

MiXCR, applied by TCRdb to the reads, yields one record per CDR3 protein. The data hold about 3,000 distinct CDR3 sequences, with about a sixth observed a single time. The receptors were sampled from a human patient who had a liver transplant. These T cells may partly come from the graft donor.

This clonotype is medium-sized. This chain connects TRBV6-5 to TRBJ2-7; D unclear. The CDR3 totals 15 residues. Per the germline V gene, CDR1 is MNHEY and CDR2 is SVGAGI. V lost 7 bases and J lost 3, with 19 bases in between. CDR3 loop: CASTRGRADIYEQYF. CDR3 bases: TGTGCCAGCACCCGAGGTAGGGCCGACATCTACGAGCAGTACTTC.

To note about this clonotype: This clone may be a read error of a much larger clone one base away. V is TRBV12-3 or TRBV12-4 and J is TRBJ2-2; the match to TRBD1 covers 10 bases. The CDR3 is 15 residues long. V was clipped by 3 bases and J by 6 bases; unmatched bases: 4. CDR3 region: CASSLGQGRAGELFF. The CDR3 DNA follows: TGTGCCAGCAGTTTGGGACAGGGGCGGGCCGGGGAGCTGTTTTTT.

The genes are TRBV12-3 or TRBV12-4 and TRBJ2-3; D is perhaps TRBD1 (6 bases). The length of the CDR3 is 16 residues. V dropped 10 bases and J dropped 2 bases, with 22 bases sitting between them. The CDR3 spells CATTGYSDVLTDTQYF. The CDR3 region has the DNA TGTGCCACCACAGGGTATTCAGATGTACTCACAGATACGCAGTATTTT.

By share, this clonotype ranks as medium-sized (0.01 to 0.1%). The rearrangement links TRBV6-5 to TRBJ2-7; 12 bases match TRBD2. Germline-derived CDR1 and CDR2 are MNHEY and SVGAGI. V lost 6 bases to trimming and J lost 6 bases; unmatched junction nucleotides: 9. The CDR3 spans 15 residues. In DNA, the CDR3 is TGTGCCAGCAGACCTAGCGGGAGGGAGTGGTCCGAGCAGTACTTC. Translation: CASRPSGREWSEQYF.

This clonotype was detected a few times. The chain joins TRBV30 to TRBJ2-1, with D hard to call. CDR1 is GTSNPN and CDR2 is SVGIG in the germline V gene (reference sequence). This CDR3 has 11 residues. V lost 0 bases to trimming and J lost 9 bases, with 6 bases between them. The DNA of the CDR3 is TGTGCCTGGAGTGTACAAAGTGAGCAGTTCTTC. Protein product: CAWSVQSEQFF.

About this clonotype: A much larger clone is a single base away; this may be a read error. The chain links TRBV6-1 to TRBJ1-5; perhaps TRBD1 as D (5 bases). Germline V gene sequence: CDR1 MNHNS, CDR2 SASEGT. V was pared by 5 bases and J by 4 bases, with 12 bases between. The CDR3 length is 14 residues. The CDR3 spells CASSNIQVNQPQHF. CDR3 nucleotide sequence: TGTGCCAGCAGTAACATACAGGTGAATCAGCCCCAGCATTTT.

This clonotype is labeled medium-sized. The chain employs TRBV6-2 or TRBV6-3 and TRBJ1-5; tentatively, D is TRBD1 (6 bases). Trimming pared 6 bases from V and 6 bases from J, leaving 21 bases between. Germline lookup yields CDR1 MNHEY and CDR2 SVGEGT. This CDR3 has 16 residues. CDR3 region: CASSHQGGRVSQPQHF. The CDR3 region has the DNA TGTGCCAGCAGCCACCAAGGGGGGCGAGTCAGTCAGCCCCAGCATTTT.

This clonotype rates as medium-sized (0.01 to 0.1%). CDR3 in DNA: TGTGCCAGCTCCCTCTCCTACGAGCAGTACTTC. Its translation: CASSLSYEQYF. The chain couples TRBV18 to TRBJ2-7; no clear D gene. Germline V gene lookup returns CDR1 KGHSH and CDR2 LQKENI. This CDR3 contains 11 residues. Between the trimmed V and J ends, which lost 6 bases and 0 bases, there was a span of 3 bases.

This clonotype is deemed large. This chain links TRBV19 with TRBJ1-4, with D perhaps matching TRBD1 (6 bases). The CDR3 extends over 15 amino acids. V lost 4 bases and J lost 0, with 9 bases in between. Germline CDR1 reads LNHDA; CDR2 reads SQIVND (reference sequence). CDR3 in DNA: TGTGCCAGTAGTACGGGGGGCGCAACTAATGAAAAACTGTTTTTT. It encodes CASSTGGATNEKLFF.

In its sample, this clonotype ranks as medium-sized. CDR3 DNA sequence: TGTGCCAGCTTCCGGGACAGGGCAGAGGAGCAGTACTTC. Residues: CASFRDRAEEQYF. The chain joins TRBV18 to TRBJ2-7; the match to TRBD1 covers 9 bases. The CDR3 extends over 13 amino acids. Germline V lookup: CDR1 KGHSH, CDR2 LQKENI. V shed 7 bases, J shed 7 bases, and the junction held 8 bases outside the gene matches.

This clonotype is deemed medium-sized. Here the CDR3 DNA reads TGTGCCAGTAGTATAGTGGCCACCGCCTACGAGCAGTACTTC. It codes for CASSIVATAYEQYF. The chain couples TRBV19 to TRBJ2-7; the D is unclear. Germline V CDR1 and CDR2: LNHDA, SQIVND (reference sequence). This CDR3 has 14 amino acids. The V and J ends lost 1 base and 2 bases respectively, with 9 bases between them.

This clonotype is categorized as medium-sized. The V call is TRBV18, the J call TRBJ2-2; D is unclear. CDR1 KGHSH and CDR2 LQKENI come from the germline V gene. CDR3 length: 13 residues. Trimming pared 2 bases from V and 3 bases from J, leaving 4 bases between. Here the CDR3 DNA reads TGTGCCAGCTCACCAAAGGACACCGGGGAGCTGTTTTTT. Translated: CASSPKDTGELFF.

This clonotype is judged medium-sized. The V call is TRBV7-9, the J call TRBJ1-6; 7 bases are a match to TRBD1. The V gene end was trimmed by 7 bases and the J gene end by 5 bases; junction bases not matched to a gene: 17. Germline V gene lookup returns CDR1 SEHNR and CDR2 FQNEAQ (reference sequence). The CDR3 has 18 amino acids. The CDR3 bases are TGTGCCAGCAATCCCTATGGGGCCAGGGGACAGAATAATTCACCCCTCCACTTT. Protein product: CASNPYGARGQNNSPLHF.

This clonotype rates as medium-sized. The chain carries TRBV11-1 and TRBJ1-2; no clear D. The V and J ends lost 5 bases and 6 bases respectively, with 16 bases between them. The CDR3 is 14 amino acids. Germline loops: CDR1 SGHAT, CDR2 FQDESV (reference sequence). This CDR3 is CASSTPGIGDGYTF. The CDR3 DNA reads TGTGCCAGCAGCACGCCGGGCATAGGAGATGGCTACACCTTC. Based on the CDR3 plus reference TRBV11-1 and TRBJ1-2, the full variable domain is EAEVAQSPRYKITEKSQAVAFWCDPISGHATLYWYRQILGQGPELLVQFQDESVVDDSQLPKDRFSAERLKGVDSTLKIQPAELGDSAMYLCASSTPGIGDGYTFGSGTRLTVV.

This clonotype has more than one count but fewer than ten. The J gene is TRBJ2-7, the V gene TRBV12-3 or TRBV12-4, with TRBD1 identical over 7 bases. The CDR3 contains 15 residues. V was pared by 5 bases and J by 6 bases, with 13 bases of the junction left unmatched. The CDR3 sequence: CASSLRTGRIGEQYF. CDR3 nucleotide sequence: TGTGCCAGCAGTCTCCGGACAGGCCGGATAGGCGAGCAGTACTTC.

V usage is TRBV12-3 or TRBV12-4 and J usage is TRBJ1-1; D is unclear. The CDR3 runs to 14 residues. Trimming removed 5 bases from V and 1 base from J, with 11 bases in between. CDR3 DNA: TGTGCCAGCAGTCCCACGGGGAGGAACACTGAAGCTTTCTTT. Translation gives CASSPTGRNTEAFF.

By share, this clonotype counts as medium-sized. This sequence joins TRBV5-4 and TRBJ2-7, with TRBD1 matching over 7 bases. The trim removed 0 bases at V and 4 bases at J, leaving 7 bases unmatched. CDR1 and CDR2 (germline): SGHNT, YYREEE (reference sequence). The CDR3 length is 15 residues. CDR3 sequence reads: CASSLARGQGYEQYF. The CDR3 DNA sequence: TGTGCCAGCAGCTTGGCAAGGGGGCAGGGTTACGAGCAGTACTTC.

This clonotype rates as medium-sized. The chain links TRBV14 to TRBJ2-7; D may be TRBD1 or TRBD2 (5 bases each). CDR3 length: 13 amino acids. Per the germline V gene, CDR1 is SGHDN and CDR2 is FVKESK. Trimming removed 4 bases from V and 9 bases from J, with 16 bases in between. The CDR3 DNA follows: TGTGCCAGCAGCCCTGGGACGAGGACCTCGCAGTACTTC. This codes for CASSPGTRTSQYF.

By share of the sample, this clonotype is medium-sized. The chain uses TRBV6-5 and TRBJ2-5, with a possible D match to TRBD1 (6 bases). The germline CDR1 and CDR2 sequences are MNHEY and SVGAGI. V shed 7 bases and J shed 5 bases, with 20 bases lying between them. The CDR3 length is 15 residues. CDR3 coding DNA: TGTGCCAGCAAAATGGAACCAGGGGCTGGTGAGACCCAGTACTTC. Protein: CASKMEPGAGETQYF.

By share, this clonotype counts as medium-sized. The J gene is TRBJ2-1, the V gene TRBV28; D unresolved. Deletions cut 4 bases from V and 3 bases from J, with 7 bases between. CDR1 is MDHEN, CDR2 SYDVKM, per germline. The CDR3 extends over 13 amino acids. The CDR3 DNA follows: TGTGCCAGCAGTTCCCCCCTCTACAATGAGCAGTTCTTC. The encoded protein is CASSSPLYNEQFF.

Judged by abundance, this clonotype is medium-sized. The V gene is TRBV19, the J gene TRBJ2-7; 8 bases are shared with TRBD1. This CDR3 comprises 15 residues. V was pared by 1 base and J by 2 bases, with 4 bases of the junction left unmatched. Germline loops: CDR1 LNHDA, CDR2 SQIVND (reference sequence). Written as DNA, the CDR3 is TGTGCCAGTAGTATAGCCGGGACAGGAGCCTACGAGCAGTACTTC. The encoded protein is CASSIAGTGAYEQYF.

The V call is TRBV29-1, the J call TRBJ1-2, with D possibly TRBD1 on 5 matching bases. The CDR3 spans 14 residues. V lost 5 bases to trimming and J lost 7 bases, with 20 bases between them. Per germline, CDR1 SQVTM and CDR2 ANQGSEA. The CDR3 DNA reads as TGCAGCGTTCCATTGACAGCCCCTATGTTTGGCTACACCTTC. It specifies CSVPLTAPMFGYTF.